A selection of T cell receptor beta chains follows, all from one sample in a study of blood T cell repertoires in COVID-19. Measured with immunoSEQ multiplex PCR; TCRdb has only the in-frame clones, and not every one. Of about 260,000 clones in the sample, 80% to 85% were seen once. The material sequenced was peripheral blood. The receptors were gathered from a man between 60 and 75 years old with acute or convalescent COVID-19. Each CDR3 is given with its conserved first and last residue. D genes are given only for firm matches. A row's size may be missing; if present it is once, few, many or a size class.

TRBV6-6,TRBD2,NA,TRBJ2-5,TGTGCCAGCAGTTCTCCAGCGGGAGCCCTCGGGGGGACCCAGTACTTC,CASSSPAGALGGTQYF
TRBV7-9,TRBD1,NA,TRBJ1-2,TGTGCCAGCAGCCCGGGACAGGGGTATGGCTACACCTTC,CASSPGQGYGYTF
TRBV6-5,TRBD1,NA,TRBJ1-2,TGTGCCAGCAGTTACCCGCAACAGGGGGCGCAAGTCTACACCTTC,CASSYPQQGAQVYTF
TRBV6-5,NA,NA,TRBJ1-2,TGTGCCAGCAGTTCTCGACGGCTAGCTAACTATGGCTACACCTTC,CASSSRRLANYGYTF
TRBV7-9,NA,NA,TRBJ1-2,TGTGCCAGCAGCTATCCAGGGGTTACCCAAACCGACTATGGCTACACCTTC,CASSYPGVTQTDYGYTF
TRBV2,TRBD1,NA,TRBJ2-7,TGTGCCAGCGCCGGAGAGGGGGCCAACCCCTACGAGCAGTACTTC,CASAGEGANPYEQYF
TRBV27,NA,NA,TRBJ1-2,TGTGCCAGCAGTTTATTGTACAATTCCTATGGCTACACCTTC,CASSLLYNSYGYTF
TRBV3-1/TRBV3-2,NA,NA,TRBJ2-7,TGTGCCAGCAGCCAAGGGACAGCCAGCTACGAGCAGTACTTC,CASSQGTASYEQYF
TRBV9,NA,NA,TRBJ2-1,TGTGCCAGCAGCGTAGCAGGACTTGAGCAGTTCTTC,CASSVAGLEQFF
TRBV6-6,NA,NA,TRBJ1-1,TGTGCCTCTGGCCGGCGGGGGACTGAAGCTTTCTTT,CASGRRGTEAFF
TRBV18,TRBD2,NA,TRBJ2-5,TGTGCCAGCTCACCACCGTCGGGGGGAGGTGAGACCCAGTACTTC,CASSPPSGGGETQYF
TRBV11-2,TRBD2,NA,TRBJ2-1,TGTGCCAGCAGCCAGGGACTAGCGAGTTACAATGAGCAGTTCTTC,CASSQGLASYNEQFF
TRBV12-3/TRBV12-4,NA,few,TRBJ2-5,TGTGCCAGCAGTTTTGGAGGCCAGGAGTTTTACTTC,CASSFGGQEFYF
TRBV19,TRBD2,NA,TRBJ2-1,TGTGCCGCCGCCGGGACTAGCGTCTCCAATGAGCAGTTCTTC,CAAAGTSVSNEQFF
TRBV19,TRBD2,NA,TRBJ2-3,TGTGCCACCCATAGCGGGGGGGCCCCAGATACGCAGTATTTT,CATHSGGAPDTQYF
TRBV6-1,NA,NA,TRBJ1-3,TGTGCCAGCAGTGATCAACAGAACGGAAACACCATATATTTT,CASSDQQNGNTIYF
TRBV5-1,NA,NA,TRBJ2-7,TGCGCCAGCAGCCCCTTGGGAGCCCACTACGAGCAGTACTTC,CASSPLGAHYEQYF
TRBV7-9,NA,NA,TRBJ2-7,TGTGCCAGCAGGGGAGTTTCCTACGAGCAGTACTTC,CASRGVSYEQYF
TRBV27,TRBD2,NA,TRBJ2-3,TGTGCCAGCAGTTTAGGGGGACTAGCGGTGGCAGATACGCAGTATTTT,CASSLGGLAVADTQYF
TRBV4-2,NA,NA,TRBJ2-7,TGTGCCAGCAGCCAAGATGTTGCACCTGAGACCTACGAGCAGTACTTC,CASSQDVAPETYEQYF
TRBV18,NA,NA,TRBJ1-1,TGTGCCAGCTCACCGGTGTTAACAGGTTTCACTGAAGCTTTCTTT,CASSPVLTGFTEAFF
TRBV6-5,NA,NA,TRBJ1-3,TGTGCCAGCAGTTACGGGTGGGGGCCTGGAAACACCATATATTTT,CASSYGWGPGNTIYF
TRBV20-1,NA,NA,TRBJ1-6,TGCAGTGCTAGTCGACAGGCGAATTCACCCCTCCACTTT,CSASRQANSPLHF
TRBV29-1,TRBD2,NA,TRBJ2-5,TGCAGCGTTGAAGAAGCGGGGCGGTTTGTAGAGACCCAGTACTTC,CSVEEAGRFVETQYF
TRBV6-2/TRBV6-3,NA,NA,TRBJ2-3,TGTGCCAGCAGTTACCGTACAGGGATAGATACGCAGTATTTT,CASSYRTGIDTQYF
TRBV20-1,NA,NA,TRBJ2-3,TGCAGTGCGCCCCTCCGGAGGGCGCAGTATTTT,CSAPLRRAQYF
TRBV5-4,NA,NA,TRBJ1-1,TGTGCCAGCAGGGGGGGGGCGACTGAAGCTTTCTTT,CASRGGATEAFF